Listed below are T cell receptor beta chains from one sample, sequenced in a study of blood T cells in healthy people across ages. TCRdb re-derived calls from the 5' RACE reads in MiXCR, one entry per CDR3 protein. The profile shows about 1.7 million distinct CDR3 sequences, 28% of them singletons. Material for sequencing was blood. These receptor sequences come from a woman aged 25 to 39 in good health. Each CDR3 is given without its conserved first and last residue. A clone size is listed for some rows: how often the clone was seen (once, few, many), or a class if it is expanded.

>TRBJ2-7|TRBV7-2|many
ASSRTGGLAYEQY
>TRBJ1-2|TRBV28|-
ASNNKHAGDYGYT
>TRBJ2-3|TRBV9|-
ASSVVITDGTQY
>TRBJ2-1|TRBV12-5|many
ASGTDRASSYNEQF
>TRBJ2-1|TRBV7-9|few
ASSLVVGASYNEQF
>TRBJ2-5|TRBV28|-
ASSQNRAPVRTQY
>TRBJ2-2|TRBV12-3/TRBV12-4|-
ASSSAGDTGELF
>TRBJ2-3|TRBV7-6|-
ASSLLRGGNTQY
>TRBJ2-6|TRBV7-9|many
ASSAFRSPGANVLT
>TRBJ2-3|TRBV7-6|few
ASSATPSTDTQY
>TRBJ2-5|TRBV5-1|-
ASSLDSGGQETQY
>TRBJ2-3|TRBV20-1|few
SARDSNPGGSDTQY
>TRBJ2-5|TRBV7-9|-
ASSGHRGGETQY
>TRBJ2-4|TRBV11-2|few
ASSLFGGAQNIQY
>TRBJ2-7|TRBV11-2|-
ASSGDRLSSYEQY
>TRBJ2-7|TRBV9|-
ASSVGLAEDGYEQY
>TRBJ1-5|TRBV15|-
ATSRDISRPQH
>TRBJ2-7|TRBV29-1|-
SVPTESSYEQY
>TRBJ2-1|TRBV12-3/TRBV12-4|-
ASSPREGGSYNEQF
>TRBJ2-3|TRBV9|few
ASSVGWLSDTQY
>TRBJ1-2|TRBV25-1|-
ASSESGGLFGYT
>-|TRBV20-1|once
SARAGGETQF
>TRBJ2-7|TRBV25-1|-
ASSVGSSSFLDEQY
>TRBJ1-2|TRBV5-5|-
ASIPMGGESYGYT
>TRBJ2-1|TRBV20-1|-
SATKPETSAVNEQF